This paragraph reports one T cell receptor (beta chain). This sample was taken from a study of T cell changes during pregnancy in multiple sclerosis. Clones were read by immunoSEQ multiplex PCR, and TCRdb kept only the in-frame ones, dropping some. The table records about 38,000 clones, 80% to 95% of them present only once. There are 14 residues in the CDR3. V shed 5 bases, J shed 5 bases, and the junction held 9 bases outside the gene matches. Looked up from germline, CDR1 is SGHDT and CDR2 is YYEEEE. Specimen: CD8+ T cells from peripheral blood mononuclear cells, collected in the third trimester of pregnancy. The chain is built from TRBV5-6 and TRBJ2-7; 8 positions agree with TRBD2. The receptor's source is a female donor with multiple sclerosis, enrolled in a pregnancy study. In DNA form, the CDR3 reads TGTGCCAGCAGACTGCGGGGGGCCTGGGACGAGCAGTACTTC. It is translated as CASRLRGAWDEQYF.